The 32 T cell receptor beta chains below come from one sample, sequenced in a study of CXCR3-negative and CXCR3-positive naive CD8 T cells. No cognate antigen is known for these TCRs. Researchers prepared the TRB cDNA libraries using 5' RACE with UMI labels. Reprocessing the 5' RACE reads, TCRdb reports a single entry for every CDR3 protein and omits DNA. The sample data list 130,000 to 150,000 distinct CDR3 sequences. Regarding the study as a whole: CXCR3-positive naive cells carried more hydrophobic TRB CDR3s than CXCR3-negative naive cells did.

The sequencing input was naive CXCR3+ CD8+ T cells from blood. The subset: CD45RO-CCR7+CD27+CD95- naive CD8+ T cells expressing CXCR3 (TNR3+). These receptors came from a human donor in good health. Some clones in this sample may be carry-over from other donors' samples.

The chain has TRBV3-1 and TRBJ2-7; the D call of TRBD2 rests on TCRdb alone, since no DNA is present to check it. The CDR3 extends over 18 amino acids. The germline gives CDR1 LGHDT, CDR2 YNNKEL (reference sequence). This CDR3 reads CASSQEGTSGPATYEQYF.

The V call is TRBV11-3, the J call TRBJ2-3. Germline CDR1 SGHNT, CDR2 YENEEA. This CDR3 has 14 residues. CDR3 region: CASSLVGLEDTQYF.

The chain is built from TRBV10-1 and TRBJ2-3; TCRdb names TRBD2, which stays unverified in the absence of DNA. The CDR3 totals 15 residues. Germline assignment: CDR1 WNHNN and CDR2 SYGVQD (reference sequence). CDR3 sequence reads: CASWGTDLGYDTQYF.

The CDR3 loop reads CSARDPEGYNEQYF. The chain recombines TRBV20-1 with TRBJ2-7. Germline values: CDR1 DFQATT, CDR2 SNEGSKA (reference sequence). The CDR3 consists of 14 residues.

The genes are TRBV12-3 or TRBV12-4 and TRBJ2-3; TCRdb picks TRBD1, but there is no DNA to check that call. The CDR3 has 18 residues. The CDR3 here is CASSLGSGLTSNTDTQYF.

The chain combines TRBV28 with TRBJ2-7; TCRdb's D gene call, TRBD2, goes unchecked for lack of DNA. The CDR3 runs 14 residues. The germline V gene encodes CDR1 MDHEN and CDR2 SYDVKM. The CDR3 reads CASSQGLASNEQYF.

The chain uses TRBV28 and TRBJ2-7; TCRdb selects TRBD1, and the lack of DNA leaves this call unchecked. This CDR3 comprises 16 residues. Germline loops: CDR1 MDHEN, CDR2 SYDVKM. CDR3 amino acids: CASSLFGGVYSYEQYF.

This chain connects TRBV29-1 to TRBJ2-7; with no DNA, the TCRdb D assignment of TRBD1 cannot be verified. The CDR3 extends over 14 amino acids. Germline V gene sequence: CDR1 SQVTM, CDR2 ANQGSEA. The CDR3: CGVELDAGVYEQYF.

The CDR3 region is CASSPGSYEQYF. The chain recombines TRBV7-2 with TRBJ2-7; the D call from TCRdb, TRBD1, cannot be confirmed without DNA. Germline V gene lookup returns CDR1 SGHTA and CDR2 FQGNSA. This CDR3 is 12 amino acids long.

The rearrangement links TRBV3-1 to TRBJ2-7; with no DNA, the TCRdb D assignment of TRBD1 cannot be verified. The CDR3 loop spans 16 amino acids. CDR1 LGHDT and CDR2 YNNKEL come from the germline V gene (reference sequence). CDR3: CASSQTPVILSYEQYF.

J is TRBJ2-1 and V is TRBV28; with no DNA, the TCRdb D assignment of TRBD1 cannot be verified. The CDR3 totals 15 residues. Germline V CDR1 and CDR2: MDHEN, SYDVKM. Here the CDR3 reads CASRDRAGYVNEQFF.

J is TRBJ2-7 and V is TRBV29-1; TCRdb names TRBD1, which stays unverified in the absence of DNA. This CDR3 is built from 15 residues. Germline V gene lookup returns CDR1 SQVTM and CDR2 ANQGSEA. The CDR3 spells CSVAQGQTDPYEQYF.

The chain employs TRBV20-1 and TRBJ1-1; without DNA, the TCRdb call of TRBD1 cannot be checked. Looked up from germline, CDR1 is DFQATT and CDR2 is SNEGSKA (reference sequence). The CDR3 sequence is 14 residues long. CDR3: CSARGTGGDTEAFF.

The rearrangement uses TRBV3-1 and TRBJ2-2; TCRdb reports TRBD2, a call that lacks DNA to check it against. Germline CDR1 and CDR2: LGHDT and YNNKEL (reference sequence). The CDR3 runs 16 residues. Here the CDR3 reads CASSHLLAGYTGELFF.

V usage is TRBV5-1 and J usage is TRBJ2-7. The CDR3 consists of 15 residues. Germline-derived CDR1 and CDR2 are SGHRS and YFSETQ. CDR3 in amino acids: CASSGGDDGHYEQYF.

CDR3 sequence: CASSPPEDTQYF. The chain couples TRBV18 to TRBJ2-3. The germline V gene encodes CDR1 KGHSH and CDR2 LQKENI. The CDR3 has 12 amino acids.

The chain couples TRBV28 to TRBJ1-5. This CDR3 contains 14 residues. Germline V lookup: CDR1 MDHEN, CDR2 SYDVKM. Here the CDR3 reads CASSFSGPNQPQHF.

The rearrangement joins TRBV7-3 to TRBJ1-2. This CDR3 has 14 residues. Germline CDR1 and CDR2: SGHTA and FQGTGA. The CDR3 sequence is CASSLSAAANGYTF.

This chain's CDR3 is CASSQVGGEETQYF. The chain combines TRBV3-1 with TRBJ2-5; absent DNA, TCRdb's TRBD1 call cannot be checked. Looked up from germline, CDR1 is LGHDT and CDR2 is YNNKEL (reference sequence). The CDR3 is made up of 14 amino acids.

The chain uses TRBV27 and TRBJ2-1. The CDR3 spans 12 residues. Germline V CDR1 and CDR2: MNHEY, SMNVEV (reference sequence). CDR3 sequence: CASSNGYNEQFF.

The V gene is TRBV28, the J gene TRBJ2-7; as DNA is missing, the TRBD1 call by TCRdb cannot be tested. The CDR3 totals 15 residues. Germline CDR1 and CDR2: MDHEN and SYDVKM. CDR3 sequence reads: CASSLGRGHGEEQYF.

The J gene is TRBJ2-2, the V gene TRBV7-9; TCRdb's D call, TRBD1, is unchecked because there is no DNA. The CDR3 extends over 14 amino acids. Germline V gene sequence: CDR1 SEHNR, CDR2 FQNEAQ (reference sequence). The CDR3 sequence: CASSLSRATGELFF.

This rearrangement joins TRBV29-1 to TRBJ2-2. The CDR3 runs to 11 residues. The germline gives CDR1 SQVTM, CDR2 ANQGSEA. The CDR3 spells CSVFISGELFF.

The chain couples TRBV7-8 to TRBJ1-1; TCRdb's D call, TRBD1, is unchecked because there is no DNA. Germline lookup yields CDR1 SGHVS and CDR2 FQNEAQ. This CDR3 region has 15 residues. The CDR3 here is CASSTTGGLNTEAFF.

V usage is TRBV3-1 and J usage is TRBJ1-6; no DNA is available, so the TRBD1 call from TCRdb remains unchecked. Germline-derived CDR1 and CDR2 are LGHDT and YNNKEL (reference sequence). This CDR3 spans 19 amino acids. This CDR3 is CASSQGPARLRGESSPLHF.

V usage is TRBV29-1 and J usage is TRBJ2-7; the TRBD1 assignment by TCRdb is unverifiable without DNA. The germline CDR1 and CDR2 sequences are SQVTM and ANQGSEA. This CDR3 is built from 15 residues. The CDR3 is CSVEGEQGALYEQYF.

This chain connects TRBV10-3 to TRBJ2-3; as DNA is missing, the TRBD1 call by TCRdb cannot be tested. The CDR3 runs to 14 residues. Germline CDR1 and CDR2: ENHRY and SYGVKD. The CDR3 here is CAISDRGSTDTQYF.

The chain links TRBV28 to TRBJ2-1; the TCRdb D gene call, TRBD1, has no DNA to confirm it. The CDR3 is made up of 17 amino acids. Germline V CDR1 and CDR2: MDHEN, SYDVKM. The CDR3 sequence: CASSLRLPGVLYNEQFF.

The chain has TRBV20-1 and TRBJ2-1; TCRdb indicates TRBD1, and absent DNA this call remains unverified. The CDR3 spans 15 residues. Germline CDR1 DFQATT, CDR2 SNEGSKA (reference sequence). CDR3 protein: CSAYSDRGGPNEQFF.

V and J are TRBV29-1 and TRBJ1-2. Per germline, CDR1 SQVTM and CDR2 ANQGSEA. The CDR3 consists of 14 residues. CDR3 sequence: CSAIGFSVRYGYTF.

The V gene is TRBV18, the J gene TRBJ1-1; TCRdb returns TRBD1, unconfirmable since there is no DNA. Germline values: CDR1 KGHSH, CDR2 LQKENI. This CDR3 has 17 amino acids. CDR3 sequence reads: CASSPGFGQEMNTEAFF.

The gene calls are TRBV12-3 or TRBV12-4 and TRBJ2-7; with no DNA, the TCRdb D assignment of TRBD1 cannot be verified. This CDR3 spans 14 amino acids. The CDR3 here is CASSFGARTYEQYF.